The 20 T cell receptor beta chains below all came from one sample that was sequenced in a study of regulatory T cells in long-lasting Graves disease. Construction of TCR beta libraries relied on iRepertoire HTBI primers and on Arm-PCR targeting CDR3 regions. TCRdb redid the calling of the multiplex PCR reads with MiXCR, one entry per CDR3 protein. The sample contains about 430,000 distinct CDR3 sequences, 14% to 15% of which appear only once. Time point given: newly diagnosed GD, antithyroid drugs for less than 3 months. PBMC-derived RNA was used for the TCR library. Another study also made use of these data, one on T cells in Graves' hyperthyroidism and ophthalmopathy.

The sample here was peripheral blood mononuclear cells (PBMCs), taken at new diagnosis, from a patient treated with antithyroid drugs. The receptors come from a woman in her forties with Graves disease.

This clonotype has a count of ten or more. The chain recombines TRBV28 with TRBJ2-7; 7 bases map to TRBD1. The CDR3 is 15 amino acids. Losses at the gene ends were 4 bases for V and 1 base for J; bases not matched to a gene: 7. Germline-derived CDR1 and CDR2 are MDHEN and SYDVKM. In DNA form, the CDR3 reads TGTGCCAGCAGTTACGACAGGGCTATGTCCTACGAGCAGTACTTC. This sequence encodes CASSYDRAMSYEQYF.

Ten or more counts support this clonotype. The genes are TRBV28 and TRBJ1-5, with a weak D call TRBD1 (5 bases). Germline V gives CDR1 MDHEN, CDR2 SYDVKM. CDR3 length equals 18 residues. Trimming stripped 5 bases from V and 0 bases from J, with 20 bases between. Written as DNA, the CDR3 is TGTGCCAGCAGTCCCCTCTGGGTGGACACCTATAGCAATCAGCCCCAGCATTTT. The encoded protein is CASSPLWVDTYSNQPQHF. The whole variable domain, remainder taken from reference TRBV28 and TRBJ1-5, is DVKVTQSSRYLVKRTGEKVFLECVQDMDHENMFWYRQDPGLGLRLIYFSYDVKMKEKGDIPEGYSVSREKKERFSLILESASTNQTSMYLCASSPLWVDTYSNQPQHFGDGTRLSIL.

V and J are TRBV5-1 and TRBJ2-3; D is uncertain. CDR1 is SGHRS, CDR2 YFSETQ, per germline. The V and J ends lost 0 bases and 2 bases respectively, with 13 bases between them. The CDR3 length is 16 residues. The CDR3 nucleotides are TGCGCCAGCAGCTTGGGAGGTGATTCGGCCACAGATACGCAGTATTTT. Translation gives CASSLGGDSATDTQYF.

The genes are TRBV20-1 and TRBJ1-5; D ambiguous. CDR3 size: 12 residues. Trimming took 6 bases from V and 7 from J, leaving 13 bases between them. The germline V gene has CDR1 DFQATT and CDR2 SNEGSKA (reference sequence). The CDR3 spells CSARSGRQPQHF. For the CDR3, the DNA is TGCAGTGCCAGATCAGGAAGGCAGCCCCAGCATTTT.

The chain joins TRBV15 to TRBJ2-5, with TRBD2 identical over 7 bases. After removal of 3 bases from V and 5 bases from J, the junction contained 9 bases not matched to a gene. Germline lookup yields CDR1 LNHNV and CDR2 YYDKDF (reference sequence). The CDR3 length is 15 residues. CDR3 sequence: CATSSFVRGGETQYF. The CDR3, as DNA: TGTGCCACCAGCAGCTTCGTGAGGGGAGGGGAGACCCAGTACTTC.

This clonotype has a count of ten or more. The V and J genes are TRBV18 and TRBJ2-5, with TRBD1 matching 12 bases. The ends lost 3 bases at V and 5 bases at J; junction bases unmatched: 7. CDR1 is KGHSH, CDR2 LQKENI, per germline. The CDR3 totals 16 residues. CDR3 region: CASSPGTGGAHETQYF. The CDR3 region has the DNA TGTGCCAGCTCACCCGGGACAGGGGGCGCGCACGAGACCCAGTACTTC.

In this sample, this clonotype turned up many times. The CDR3 sequence: CASSLGTASYEQYF. In DNA form, the CDR3 reads TGTGCCAGCAGTTTAGGGACAGCCTCCTACGAGCAGTACTTC. This rearrangement joins TRBV28 to TRBJ2-7; 7 positions agree with TRBD1. The germline V gene encodes CDR1 MDHEN and CDR2 SYDVKM. The junction had 1 base not matched to a gene; V was cut back by 2 bases and J by 0 bases. The CDR3 contains 14 residues. Drawing the rest from reference TRBV28 and TRBJ2-7, the complete variable domain is DVKVTQSSRYLVKRTGEKVFLECVQDMDHENMFWYRQDPGLGLRLIYFSYDVKMKEKGDIPEGYSVSREKKERFSLILESASTNQTSMYLCASSLGTASYEQYFGPGTRLTVT.

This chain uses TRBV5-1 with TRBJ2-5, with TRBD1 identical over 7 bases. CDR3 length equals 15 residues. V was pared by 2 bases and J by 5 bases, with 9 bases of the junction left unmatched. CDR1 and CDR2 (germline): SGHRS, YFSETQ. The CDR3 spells CASSFDRDWGETQYF. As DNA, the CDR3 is TGCGCCAGCAGCTTTGACAGGGATTGGGGCGAGACCCAGTACTTC.

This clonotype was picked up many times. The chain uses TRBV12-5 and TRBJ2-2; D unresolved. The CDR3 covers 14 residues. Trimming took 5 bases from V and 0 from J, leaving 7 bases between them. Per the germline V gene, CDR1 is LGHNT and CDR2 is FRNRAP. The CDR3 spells CASGLTANTGELFF. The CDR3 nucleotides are TGTGCTAGTGGTCTAACAGCGAACACCGGGGAGCTGTTTTTT.

CDR3 DNA: TGTGCCGTACTAGCGGGGTCCACAGATACGCAGTATTTT. This codes for CAVLAGSTDTQYF. This chain uses TRBV2 with TRBJ2-3; 10 bases match TRBD2. Germline V CDR1 and CDR2: SNHLY, FYNNEI. The V segment lost 11 bases and the J segment 2 bases; nucleotides outside the gene matches: 4. The CDR3 consists of 13 residues.

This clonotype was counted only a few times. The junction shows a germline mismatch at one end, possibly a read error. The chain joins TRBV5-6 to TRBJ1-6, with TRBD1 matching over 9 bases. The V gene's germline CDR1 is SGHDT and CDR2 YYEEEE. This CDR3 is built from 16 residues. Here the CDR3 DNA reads TGTGCCAACAGCCCCAATGGGGGACAGGGAGATTCACCCCTCCACTTT. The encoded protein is CANSPNGGQGDSPLHF.

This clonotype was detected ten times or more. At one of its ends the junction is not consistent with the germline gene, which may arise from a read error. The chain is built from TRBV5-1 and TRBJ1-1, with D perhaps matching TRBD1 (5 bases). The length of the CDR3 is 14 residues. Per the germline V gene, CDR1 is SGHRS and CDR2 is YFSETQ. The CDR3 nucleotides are TGTGCCAGCAGCTTAGATACGGGGCGCACTGAAGCTTTCTTT. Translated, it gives CASSLDTGRTEAFF.

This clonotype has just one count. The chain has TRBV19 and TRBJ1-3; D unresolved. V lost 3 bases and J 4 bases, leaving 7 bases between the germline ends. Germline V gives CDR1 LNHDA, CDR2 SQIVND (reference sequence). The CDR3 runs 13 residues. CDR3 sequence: CASSIGPGNTIYF. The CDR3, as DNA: TGTGCCAGTAGTATTGGGCCCGGAAACACCATATATTTT.

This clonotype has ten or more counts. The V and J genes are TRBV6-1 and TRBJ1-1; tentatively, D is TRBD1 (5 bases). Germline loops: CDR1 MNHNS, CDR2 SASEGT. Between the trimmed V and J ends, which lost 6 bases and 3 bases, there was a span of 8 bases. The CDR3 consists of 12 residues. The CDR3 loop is CASSPTDTEAFF. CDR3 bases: TGTGCCAGCAGCCCGACAGACACTGAAGCTTTCTTT.

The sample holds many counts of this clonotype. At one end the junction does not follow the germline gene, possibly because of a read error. DNA for the CDR3: TGCGCCAGCAGCTTAGGATTGGGGAGGGCCATATACAATGAGCAGTTCTTC. This gives the protein CASSLGLGRAIYNEQFF. The chain uses TRBV7-9 and TRBJ2-1; 7 bases are a match to TRBD2. Per the germline V gene, CDR1 is SEHNR and CDR2 is FQNEAQ (reference sequence). This CDR3 contains 17 residues.

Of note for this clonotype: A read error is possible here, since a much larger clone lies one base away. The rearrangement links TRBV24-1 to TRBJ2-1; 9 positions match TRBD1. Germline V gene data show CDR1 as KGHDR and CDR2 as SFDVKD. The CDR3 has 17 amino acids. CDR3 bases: TGTGTCACCAGTGACCCCGGACAGGGGAGCTCCTACAATGAGCAGTTCTTC. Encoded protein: CVTSDPGQGSSYNEQFF.

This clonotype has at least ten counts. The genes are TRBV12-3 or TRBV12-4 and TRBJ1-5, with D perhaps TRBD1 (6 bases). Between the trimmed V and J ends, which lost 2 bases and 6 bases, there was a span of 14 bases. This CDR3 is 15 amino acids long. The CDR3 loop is CASSLSGGGGQPQHF. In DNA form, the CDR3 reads TGTGCCAGCAGTTTATCAGGAGGGGGAGGTCAGCCCCAGCATTTT.

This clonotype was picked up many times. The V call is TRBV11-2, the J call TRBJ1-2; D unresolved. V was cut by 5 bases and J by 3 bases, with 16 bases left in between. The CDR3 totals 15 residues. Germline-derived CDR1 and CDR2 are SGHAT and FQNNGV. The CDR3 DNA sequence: TGTGCCAGCAGCCTTATTGATCCGGCTGACTATGGCTACACCTTC. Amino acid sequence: CASSLIDPADYGYTF.

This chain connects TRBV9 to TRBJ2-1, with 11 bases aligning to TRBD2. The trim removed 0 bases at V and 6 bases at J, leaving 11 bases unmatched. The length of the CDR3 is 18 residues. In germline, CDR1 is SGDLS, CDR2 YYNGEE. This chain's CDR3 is CASSVEGAGLAGLNEQFF. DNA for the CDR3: TGTGCCAGCAGCGTAGAGGGAGCAGGACTAGCGGGTCTCAATGAGCAGTTCTTC.

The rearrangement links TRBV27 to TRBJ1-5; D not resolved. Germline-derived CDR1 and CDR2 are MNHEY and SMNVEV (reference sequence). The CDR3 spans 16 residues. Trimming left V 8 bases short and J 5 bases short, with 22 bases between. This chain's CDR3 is CASGMGIKRVDQPQHF. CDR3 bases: TGTGCCAGCGGTATGGGCATTAAGCGAGTCGATCAGCCCCAGCATTTT.